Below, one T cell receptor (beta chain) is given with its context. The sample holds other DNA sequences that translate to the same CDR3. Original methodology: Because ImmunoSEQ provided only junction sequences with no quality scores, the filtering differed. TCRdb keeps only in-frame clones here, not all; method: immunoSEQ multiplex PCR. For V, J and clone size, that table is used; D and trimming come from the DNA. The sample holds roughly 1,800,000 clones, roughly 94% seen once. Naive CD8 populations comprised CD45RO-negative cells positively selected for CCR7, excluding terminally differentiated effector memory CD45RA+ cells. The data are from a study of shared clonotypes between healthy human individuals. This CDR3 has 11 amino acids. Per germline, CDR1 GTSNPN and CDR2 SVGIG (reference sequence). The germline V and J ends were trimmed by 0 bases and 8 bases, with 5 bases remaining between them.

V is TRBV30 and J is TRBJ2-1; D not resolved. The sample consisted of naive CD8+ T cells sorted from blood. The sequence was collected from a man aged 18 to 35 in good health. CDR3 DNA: TGTGCCTGGAGTGTGGTCGATGAGCAGTTCTTC. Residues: CAWSVVDEQFF.